This T cell receptor beta chain was captured in a study of vaccination and CD4 T cells after COVID-19. In the study overall: Overlapping SARS-CoV-2, HCoV-NL63, HCoV-OC43 and HCoV-229E spike peptides stimulated the cells.

The treatment is: roughly 10-day PBMC culture with coronavirus spike peptide pools or control peptides (ViraFEST assay). Per germline, CDR1 MNHNS and CDR2 SASEGT. This CDR3 region has 15 residues. Trimming shortened V by 6 bases and J by 7 bases, and 22 bases separated the two germline ends. On this clonotype: The antigen is unknown.

The Oncomine TCR Beta short-read assay was what sequenced the DNA obtained from cultured CD4+ T cells. TCRdb ran MiXCR on the PCR reads and lists one entry per CDR3 protein. The table has around 10,000 distinct CDR3 sequences, just under 75% seen once. The V and J genes are TRBV6-1 and TRBJ2-7; tentatively, D is TRBD1 (7 bases). This TCR came from a human donor who had recovered from COVID-19. Sequenced: CD4+ T cells from blood, cultured in vitro. The chain's CDR3 is CASRGLGTVYREQYF. Written as DNA, the CDR3 is TGTGCCAGCAGGGGACTGGGGACAGTTTACAGGGAGCAGTACTTC.